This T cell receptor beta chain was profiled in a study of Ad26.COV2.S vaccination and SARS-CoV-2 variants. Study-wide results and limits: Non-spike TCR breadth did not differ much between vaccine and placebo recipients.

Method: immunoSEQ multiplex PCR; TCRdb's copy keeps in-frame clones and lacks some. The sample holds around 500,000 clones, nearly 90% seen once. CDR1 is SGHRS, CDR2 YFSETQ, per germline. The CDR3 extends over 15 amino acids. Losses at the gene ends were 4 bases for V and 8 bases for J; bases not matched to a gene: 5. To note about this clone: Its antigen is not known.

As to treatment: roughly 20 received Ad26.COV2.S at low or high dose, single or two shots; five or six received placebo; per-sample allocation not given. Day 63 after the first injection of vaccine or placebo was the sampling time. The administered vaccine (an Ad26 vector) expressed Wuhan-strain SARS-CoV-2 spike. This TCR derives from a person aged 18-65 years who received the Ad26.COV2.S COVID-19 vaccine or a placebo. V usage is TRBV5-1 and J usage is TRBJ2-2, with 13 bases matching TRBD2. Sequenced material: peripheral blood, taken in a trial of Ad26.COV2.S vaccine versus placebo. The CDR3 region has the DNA TGCGCCAGCAGCCCGGGACTAGCGGGAACAGGGGAGCTGTTTTTT. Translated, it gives CASSPGLAGTGELFF. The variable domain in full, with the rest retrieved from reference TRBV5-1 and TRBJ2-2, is KAGVTQTPRYLIKTRGQQVTLSCSPISGHRSVSWYQQTPGQGLQFLFEYFSETQRNKGNFPGRFSGRQFSNSRSEMNVSTLELGDSALYLCASSPGLAGTGELFFGEGSRLTVL.